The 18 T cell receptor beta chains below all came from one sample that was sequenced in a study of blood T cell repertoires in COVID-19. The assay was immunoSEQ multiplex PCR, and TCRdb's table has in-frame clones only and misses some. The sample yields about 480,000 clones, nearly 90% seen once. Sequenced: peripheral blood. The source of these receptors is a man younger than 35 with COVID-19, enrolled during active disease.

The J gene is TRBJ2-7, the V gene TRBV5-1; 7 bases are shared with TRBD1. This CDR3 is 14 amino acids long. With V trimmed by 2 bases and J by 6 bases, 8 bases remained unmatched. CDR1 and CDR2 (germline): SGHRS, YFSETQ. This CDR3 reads CASSLETGSSEQYF. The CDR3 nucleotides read TGCGCCAGCAGCTTAGAGACAGGGTCGAGCGAGCAGTACTTC.

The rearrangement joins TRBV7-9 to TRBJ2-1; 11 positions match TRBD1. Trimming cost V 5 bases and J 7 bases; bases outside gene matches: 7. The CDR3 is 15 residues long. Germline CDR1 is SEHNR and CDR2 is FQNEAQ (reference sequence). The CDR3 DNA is TGTGCCAGCAGCCCGGACAGGGGGCTATTTAATGAGCAGTTCTTC. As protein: CASSPDRGLFNEQFF.

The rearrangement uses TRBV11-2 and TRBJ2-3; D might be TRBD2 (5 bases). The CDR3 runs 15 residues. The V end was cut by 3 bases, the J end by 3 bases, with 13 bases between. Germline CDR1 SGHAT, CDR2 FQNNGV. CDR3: CASSFAAGITDTQYF. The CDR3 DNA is TGTGCCAGCAGCTTCGCTGCGGGTATAACAGATACGCAGTATTTT.

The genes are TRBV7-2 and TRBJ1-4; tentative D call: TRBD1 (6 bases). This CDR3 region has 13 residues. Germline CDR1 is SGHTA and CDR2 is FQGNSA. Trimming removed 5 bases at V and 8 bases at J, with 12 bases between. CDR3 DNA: TGTGCCAGCAGCCGGTGGGGGCAGGAAAAACTGTTTTTT. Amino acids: CASSRWGQEKLFF.

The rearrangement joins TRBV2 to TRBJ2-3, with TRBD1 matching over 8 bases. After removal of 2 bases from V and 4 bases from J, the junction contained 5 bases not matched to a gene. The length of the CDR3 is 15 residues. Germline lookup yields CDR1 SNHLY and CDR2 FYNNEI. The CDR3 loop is CASSELDRGSDTQYF. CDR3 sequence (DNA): TGTGCCAGCAGTGAACTTGACAGGGGTTCAGATACGCAGTATTTT.

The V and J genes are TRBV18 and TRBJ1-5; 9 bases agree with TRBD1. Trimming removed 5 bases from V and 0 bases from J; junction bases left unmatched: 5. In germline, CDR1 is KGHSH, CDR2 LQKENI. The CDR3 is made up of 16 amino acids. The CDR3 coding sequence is TGTGCCAGCTCAGAGGGACAGGGATATAGCAATCAGCCCCAGCATTTT. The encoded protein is CASSEGQGYSNQPQHF.

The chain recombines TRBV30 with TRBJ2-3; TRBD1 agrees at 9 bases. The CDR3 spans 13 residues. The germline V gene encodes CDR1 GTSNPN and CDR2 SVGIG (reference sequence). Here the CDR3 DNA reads TGTGCTTCGGACAGGGGCTACACAGATACGCAGTATTTT. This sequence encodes CASDRGYTDTQYF.

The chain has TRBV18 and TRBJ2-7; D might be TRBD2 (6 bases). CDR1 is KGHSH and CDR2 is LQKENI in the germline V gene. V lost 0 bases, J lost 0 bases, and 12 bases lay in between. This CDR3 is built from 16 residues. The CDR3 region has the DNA TGTGCCAGCTCACCACCCGGGACTCCAAGCTCCTACGAGCAGTACTTC. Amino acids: CASSPPGTPSSYEQYF.

CDR3 coding DNA: TGTGCCAGCAGCCACGGAGTGCTCGAGCAGTACTTC. It translates to CASSHGVLEQYF. The chain is built from TRBV3-1 (or the pseudogene TRBV3-2) and TRBJ2-7, with D uncertain. Trimming took 3 bases from V and 6 from J, leaving 9 bases between them. Germline V gives CDR1 LGHDT, CDR2 YNNKEL (reference sequence). The CDR3 runs to 12 residues.

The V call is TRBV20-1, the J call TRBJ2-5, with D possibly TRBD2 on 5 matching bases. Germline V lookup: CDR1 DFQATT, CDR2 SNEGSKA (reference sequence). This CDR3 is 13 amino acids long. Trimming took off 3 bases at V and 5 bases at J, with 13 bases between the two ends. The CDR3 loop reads CSASPPGRETQYF. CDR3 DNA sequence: TGCAGTGCTAGTCCCCCGGGAAGGGAGACCCAGTACTTC.

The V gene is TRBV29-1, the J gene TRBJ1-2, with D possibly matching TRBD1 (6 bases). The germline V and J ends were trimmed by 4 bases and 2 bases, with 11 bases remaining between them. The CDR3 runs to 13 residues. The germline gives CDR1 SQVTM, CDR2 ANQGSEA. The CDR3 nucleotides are TGCAGCGTTGTAGGACAGACCAACTATGGCTACACCTTC. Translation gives CSVVGQTNYGYTF.

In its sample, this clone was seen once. The CDR3 nucleotides read TGTGCCAGCAGTACCTCAGGGGGCAGGGTTGAAAAACTGTTTTTT. Translating gives CASSTSGGRVEKLFF. The genes are TRBV27 and TRBJ1-4; 8 bases are a match to TRBD1. CDR1 MNHEY and CDR2 SMNVEV come from the germline V gene (reference sequence). The J segment lost 7 bases and the V segment lost 5 bases, leaving 9 bases of the junction unmatched. This CDR3 comprises 15 residues.

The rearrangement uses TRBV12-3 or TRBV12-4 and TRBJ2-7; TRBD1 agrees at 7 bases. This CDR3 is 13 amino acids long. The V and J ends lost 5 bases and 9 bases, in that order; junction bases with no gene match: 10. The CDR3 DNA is TGTGCCAGCAGTCCCAGGACAGGACGATGGCAGTACTTC. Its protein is CASSPRTGRWQYF.

The CDR3 reads CASSKARGTEKNSYNEQFF. CDR3 coding DNA: TGTGCCAGCAGCAAAGCAAGGGGGACAGAGAAAAACTCCTACAATGAGCAGTTCTTC. This rearrangement joins TRBV21-1 to TRBJ2-1; the DNA was not used to check the table's D call, TRBD1. TRBV21-1 is a known pseudogene. The CDR3 covers 19 residues.

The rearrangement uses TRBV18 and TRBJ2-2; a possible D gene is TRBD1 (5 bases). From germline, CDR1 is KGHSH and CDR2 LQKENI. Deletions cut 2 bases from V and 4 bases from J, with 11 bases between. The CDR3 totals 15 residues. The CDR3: CASSPRFDSTGELFF. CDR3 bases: TGTGCCAGCTCACCAAGGTTCGACAGCACCGGGGAGCTGTTTTTT.

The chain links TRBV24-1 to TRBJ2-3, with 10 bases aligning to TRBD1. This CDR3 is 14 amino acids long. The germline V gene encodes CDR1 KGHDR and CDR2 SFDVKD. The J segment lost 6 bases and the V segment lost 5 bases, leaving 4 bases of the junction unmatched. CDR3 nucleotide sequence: TGTGCCACCAGTGCGGGACAGGGGTCGGATACGCAGTATTTT. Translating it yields CATSAGQGSDTQYF.

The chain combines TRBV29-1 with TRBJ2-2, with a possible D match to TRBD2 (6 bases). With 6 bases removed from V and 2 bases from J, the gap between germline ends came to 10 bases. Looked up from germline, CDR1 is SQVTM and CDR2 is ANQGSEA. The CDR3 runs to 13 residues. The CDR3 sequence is CSVGGRNTGELFF. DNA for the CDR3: TGCAGCGTGGGAGGTAGAAACACCGGGGAGCTGTTTTTT.

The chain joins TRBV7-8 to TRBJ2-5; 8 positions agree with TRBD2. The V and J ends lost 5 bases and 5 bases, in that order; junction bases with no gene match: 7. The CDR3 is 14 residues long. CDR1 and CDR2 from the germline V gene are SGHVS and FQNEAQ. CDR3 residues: CASSRRGGVETQYF. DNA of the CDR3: TGTGCCAGCAGCCGCCGGGGGGGGGTTGAGACCCAGTACTTC. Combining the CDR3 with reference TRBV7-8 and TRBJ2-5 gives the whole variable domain GAGVSQSPRYKVAKRGQDVALRCDPISGHVSLFWYQQALGQGPEFLTYFQNEAQLDKSGLPSDRFFAERPEGSVSTLKIQRTQQEDSAVYLCASSRRGGVETQYFGPGTRLLVL.